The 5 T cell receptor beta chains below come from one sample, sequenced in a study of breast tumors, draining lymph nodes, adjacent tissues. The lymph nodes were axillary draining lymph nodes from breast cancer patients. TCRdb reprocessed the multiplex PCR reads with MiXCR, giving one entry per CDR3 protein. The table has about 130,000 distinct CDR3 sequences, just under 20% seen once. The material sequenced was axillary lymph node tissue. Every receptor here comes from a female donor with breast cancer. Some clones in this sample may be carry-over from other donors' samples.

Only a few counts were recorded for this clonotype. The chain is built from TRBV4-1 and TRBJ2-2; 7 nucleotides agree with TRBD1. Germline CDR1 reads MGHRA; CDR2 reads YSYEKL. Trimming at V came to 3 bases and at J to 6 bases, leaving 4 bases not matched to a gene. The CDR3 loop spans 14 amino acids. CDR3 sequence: CASSQDRTPGELFF. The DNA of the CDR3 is TGCGCCAGCAGCCAGGACAGGACCCCCGGGGAGCTGTTTTTT.

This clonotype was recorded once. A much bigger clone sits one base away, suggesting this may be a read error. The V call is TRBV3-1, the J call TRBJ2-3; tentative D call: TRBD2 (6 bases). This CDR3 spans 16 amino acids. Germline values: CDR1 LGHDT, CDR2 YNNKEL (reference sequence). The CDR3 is CANSRSGLKFTDTQYF. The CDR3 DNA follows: TGTGCCAACAGCCGCTCGGGACTGAAGTTCACAGATACGCAGTATTTT.

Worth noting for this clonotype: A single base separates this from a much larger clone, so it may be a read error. This chain's CDR3 is CASQYSRNSAYEQYF. The DNA of the CDR3 is TGTGCCAGTCAATATTCCCGGAACTCGGCCTACGAGCAGTACTTC. The chain has TRBV12-3 or TRBV12-4 and TRBJ2-7; D unresolved. The CDR3 runs 15 residues. V was pared by 9 bases and J by 2 bases, with 20 bases between.

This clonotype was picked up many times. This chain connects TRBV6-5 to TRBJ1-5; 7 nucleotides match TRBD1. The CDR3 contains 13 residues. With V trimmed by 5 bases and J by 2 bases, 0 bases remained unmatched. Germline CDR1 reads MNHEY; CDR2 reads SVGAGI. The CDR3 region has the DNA TGTGCCAGCAGTGACAGGGGCAATCAGCCCCAGCATTTT. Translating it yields CASSDRGNQPQHF.

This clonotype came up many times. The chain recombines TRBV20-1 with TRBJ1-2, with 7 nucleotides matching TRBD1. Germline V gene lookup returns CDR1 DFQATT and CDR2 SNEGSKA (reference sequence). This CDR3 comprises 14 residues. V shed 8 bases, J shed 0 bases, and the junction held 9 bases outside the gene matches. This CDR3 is CSSRDSVTNYGYTF. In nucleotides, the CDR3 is TGCAGTTCCCGGGACAGTGTCACTAACTATGGCTACACCTTC.